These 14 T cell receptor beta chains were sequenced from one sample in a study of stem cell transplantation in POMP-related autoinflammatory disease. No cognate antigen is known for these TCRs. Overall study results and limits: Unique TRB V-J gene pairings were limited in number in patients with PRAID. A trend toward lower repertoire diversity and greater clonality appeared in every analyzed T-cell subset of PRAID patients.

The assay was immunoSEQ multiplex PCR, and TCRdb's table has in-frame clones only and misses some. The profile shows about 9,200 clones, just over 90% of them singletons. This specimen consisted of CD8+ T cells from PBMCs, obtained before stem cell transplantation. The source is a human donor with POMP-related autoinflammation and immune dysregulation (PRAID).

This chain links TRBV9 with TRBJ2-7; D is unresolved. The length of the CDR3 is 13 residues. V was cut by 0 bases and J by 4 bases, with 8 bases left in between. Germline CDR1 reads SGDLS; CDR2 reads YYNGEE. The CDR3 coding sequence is TGTGCCAGCAGCGTAGATACAGATTACGAGCAGTACTTC. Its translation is CASSVDTDYEQYF.

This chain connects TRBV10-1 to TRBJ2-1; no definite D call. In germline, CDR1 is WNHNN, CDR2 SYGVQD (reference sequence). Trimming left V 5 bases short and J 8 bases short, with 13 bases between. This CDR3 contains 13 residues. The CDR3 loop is CASSNRRIDEQFF. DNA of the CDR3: TGCGCCAGCAGTAACAGAAGGATCGATGAGCAGTTCTTC.

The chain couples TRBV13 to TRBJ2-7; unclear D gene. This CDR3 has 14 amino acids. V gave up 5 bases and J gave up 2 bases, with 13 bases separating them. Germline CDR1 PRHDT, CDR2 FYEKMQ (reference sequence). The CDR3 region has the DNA TGTGCCAGCAGCCCACCCGGAAGGGCCTACGAGCAGTACTTC. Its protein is CASSPPGRAYEQYF.

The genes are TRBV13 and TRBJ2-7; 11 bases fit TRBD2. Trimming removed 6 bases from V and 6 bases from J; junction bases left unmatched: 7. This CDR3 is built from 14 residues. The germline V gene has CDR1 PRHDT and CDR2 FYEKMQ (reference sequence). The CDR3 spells CASRGTTSGSEQYF. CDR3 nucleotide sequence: TGTGCCAGCAGGGGGACTACTAGCGGGAGCGAGCAGTACTTC. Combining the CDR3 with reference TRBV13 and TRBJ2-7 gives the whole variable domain AAGVIQSPRHLIKEKRETATLKCYPIPRHDTVYWYQQGPGQDPQFLISFYEKMQSDKGSIPDRFSAQQFSDYHSELNMSSLELGDSALYFCASRGTTSGSEQYFGPGTRLTVT.

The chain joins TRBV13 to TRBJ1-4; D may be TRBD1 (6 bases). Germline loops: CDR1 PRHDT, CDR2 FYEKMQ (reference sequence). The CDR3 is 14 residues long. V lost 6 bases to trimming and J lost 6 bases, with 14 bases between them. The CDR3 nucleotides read TGTGCCAGCAGTCTCAGGGGACGACATGAAAAACTGTTTTTT. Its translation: CASSLRGRHEKLFF.

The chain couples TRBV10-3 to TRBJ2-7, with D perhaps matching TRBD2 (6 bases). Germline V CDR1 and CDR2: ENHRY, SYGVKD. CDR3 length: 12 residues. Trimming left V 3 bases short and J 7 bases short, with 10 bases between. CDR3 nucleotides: TGTGCCATCAGTGACACTAGCCGTGAGCAGTACTTC. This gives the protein CAISDTSREQYF.

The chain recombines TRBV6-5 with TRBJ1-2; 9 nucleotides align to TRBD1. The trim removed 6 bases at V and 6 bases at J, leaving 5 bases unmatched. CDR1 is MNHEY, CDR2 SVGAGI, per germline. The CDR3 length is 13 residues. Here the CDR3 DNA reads TGTGCCAGCAGCCCTACAGGGGGCCATGGCTACACCTTC. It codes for CASSPTGGHGYTF.

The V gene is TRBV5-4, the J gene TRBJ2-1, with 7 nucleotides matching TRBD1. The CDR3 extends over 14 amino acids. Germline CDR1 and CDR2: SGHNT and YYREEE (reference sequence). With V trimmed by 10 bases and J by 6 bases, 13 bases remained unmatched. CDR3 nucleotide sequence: TGTGCCCCCAGCGATGGGACAGTAGCCAATGAGCAGTTCTTC. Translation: CAPSDGTVANEQFF.

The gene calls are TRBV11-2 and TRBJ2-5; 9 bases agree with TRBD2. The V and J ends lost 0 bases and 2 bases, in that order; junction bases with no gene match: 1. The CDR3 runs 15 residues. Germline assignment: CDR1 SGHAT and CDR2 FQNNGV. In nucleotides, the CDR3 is TGTGCCAGCAGCTTAGAGCTAGCGGGACAAGAGACCCAGTACTTC. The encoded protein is CASSLELAGQETQYF.

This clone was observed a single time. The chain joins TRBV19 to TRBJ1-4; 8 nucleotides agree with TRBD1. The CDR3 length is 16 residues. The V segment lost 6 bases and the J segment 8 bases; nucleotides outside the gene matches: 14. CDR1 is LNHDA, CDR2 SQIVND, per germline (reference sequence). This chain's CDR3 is CASRKPMTGAIEKLFF. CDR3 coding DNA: TGTGCCAGTAGGAAGCCTATGACAGGGGCGATCGAAAAACTGTTTTTT.

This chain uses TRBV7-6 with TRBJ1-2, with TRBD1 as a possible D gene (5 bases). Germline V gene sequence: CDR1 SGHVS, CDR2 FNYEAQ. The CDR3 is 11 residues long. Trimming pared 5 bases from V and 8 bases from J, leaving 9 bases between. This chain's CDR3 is CASSPGIGYTF. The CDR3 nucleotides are TGTGCCAGCAGCCCAGGGATCGGCTACACCTTC.

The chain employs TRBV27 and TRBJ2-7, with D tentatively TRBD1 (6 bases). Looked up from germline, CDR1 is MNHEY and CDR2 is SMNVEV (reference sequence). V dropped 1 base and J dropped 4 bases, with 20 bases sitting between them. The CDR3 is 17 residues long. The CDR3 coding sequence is TGTGCCAGCAGTTTATTACCGGGACACCAGGCCTTATACGAGCAGTACTTC. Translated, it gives CASSLLPGHQALYEQYF.

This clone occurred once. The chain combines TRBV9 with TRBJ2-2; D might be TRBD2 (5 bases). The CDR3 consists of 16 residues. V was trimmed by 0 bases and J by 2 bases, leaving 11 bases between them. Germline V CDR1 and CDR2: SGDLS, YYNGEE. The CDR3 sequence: CASSVARTSNTGELFF. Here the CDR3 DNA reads TGTGCCAGCAGCGTAGCTAGGACTTCAAACACCGGGGAGCTGTTTTTT. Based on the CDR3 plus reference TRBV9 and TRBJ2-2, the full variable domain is DSGVTQTPKHLITATGQRVTLRCSPRSGDLSVYWYQQSLDQGLQFLIQYYNGEERAKGNILERFSAQQFPDLHSELNLSSLELGDSALYFCASSVARTSNTGELFFGEGSRLTVL.

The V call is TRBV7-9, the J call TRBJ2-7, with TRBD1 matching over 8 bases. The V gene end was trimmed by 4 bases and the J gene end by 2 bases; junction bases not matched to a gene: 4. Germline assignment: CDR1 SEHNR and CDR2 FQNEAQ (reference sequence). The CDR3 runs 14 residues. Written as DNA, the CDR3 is TGTGCCAGCAGCTCGGAGACAGGGGCCTACGAGCAGTACTTC. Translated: CASSSETGAYEQYF.